This T cell receptor beta chain was captured in a study of blood T cells in healthy people across ages. Turning to this clonotype: Its specificity is unknown.

Per germline, CDR1 SGHRS and CDR2 YFSETQ. This CDR3 is 15 amino acids long. Extractions gave at least 5.5 micrograms of total RNA per sample. Next came a second PCR, run for about 7 to 11 cycles, which used a sample-barcoded 5' primer along with a J-beta primer mix. MiXCR, applied by TCRdb to the 5' RACE reads, yields one record per CDR3 protein. In the table there are hundreds of thousands of distinct CDR3 sequences, around a quarter of which are singletons. General study results and limits: The recorded TCR beta diversity per million T cells decreased in a roughly linear manner with age.

Separately, the same data were catalogued under a study of T cells of mothers and their children. That work states: The output of TCR recombination is shaped by thymic selection similarly in related and unrelated pairs. Unrelated mother-child pairs always had slightly, but never significantly, lower normalized overlap than related pairs.

The chain links TRBV5-1 to TRBJ2-5; 11 nucleotides align to TRBD2. Judging by the DNA end, TRBJ2-7 fits better; the J call may be wrong. The sequence was obtained from a boy aged 5-17 years in good health. The sequenced sample was blood. The CDR3 DNA is TGCGCCAGCAGCTTGGTTCTAGCGGGGGGCTACGAGCAGTACTTC. Translating it yields CASSLVLAGGYEQYF.